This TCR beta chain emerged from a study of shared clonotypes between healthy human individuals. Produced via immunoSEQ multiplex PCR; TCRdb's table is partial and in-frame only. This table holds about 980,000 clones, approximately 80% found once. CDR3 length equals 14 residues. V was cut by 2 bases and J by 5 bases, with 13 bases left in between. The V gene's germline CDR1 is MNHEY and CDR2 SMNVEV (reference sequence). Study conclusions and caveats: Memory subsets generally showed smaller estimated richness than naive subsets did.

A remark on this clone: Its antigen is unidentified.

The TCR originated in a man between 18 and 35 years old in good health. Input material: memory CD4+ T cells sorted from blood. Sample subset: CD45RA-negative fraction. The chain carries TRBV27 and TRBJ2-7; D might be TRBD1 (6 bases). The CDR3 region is CASSLNRVVDEQYF. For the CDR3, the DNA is TGTGCCAGCAGTTTAAACAGGGTGGTCGACGAGCAGTACTTC.